This T cell receptor beta chain was sequenced for a study of post-analysis software for immune sequencing data. The study, taken as a whole, reports: The study found TRBV5-6, TRBV5-1 and TRBV20-1 among five TRBV segments more frequent in patients than controls.

In regard to this clonotype: The target antigen is unknown.

The TCR beta cDNA libraries carried unique molecular identifiers. TCRdb itself ran the PCR reads through MiXCR, one entry per CDR3 protein. The sample yields more than 450,000 distinct CDR3 sequences, 34% seen once. Germline loops: CDR1 KGHSH, CDR2 LQKENI. CDR3 length: 12 residues. V shed 6 bases, J shed 11 bases, and the junction held 9 bases outside the gene matches. The sequencing input was blood. This clonotype was sampled from a girl aged 2 to 17 with multiple sclerosis. V gene TRBV18 combines with J gene TRBJ1-2; 7 nucleotides agree with TRBD1. CDR3: CASSDPTGPYTF. The CDR3 bases are TGTGCCAGCTCCGACCCGACAGGGCCTTACACCTTC.